This entry lists 31 T cell receptor beta chains sequenced from one sample in a study of response to subunit inactivated influenza vaccine. TCRdb reprocessed the RT-PCR reads with MiXCR, giving one entry per CDR3 protein. The sample includes about 780,000 distinct CDR3 sequences, 18% of them seen just once. This sample comprised PBMCs from blood, obtained around 5 days after vaccination. The receptors stem from a man between 45 and 60 years old who received an inactivated influenza vaccine.

This clonotype was counted only a few times. The CDR3 coding sequence is TGTGCCAGCAGCCACCCCGGGACTAGCGGGGGGGCAAATGAGCAGTTCTTC. This gives the protein CASSHPGTSGGANEQFF. The rearrangement joins TRBV7-2 to TRBJ2-1; 16 positions agree with TRBD2. This CDR3 region has 17 residues. V gave up 5 bases and J gave up 7 bases; unmatched junction bases: 8. Looked up from germline, CDR1 is SGHTA and CDR2 is FQGNSA.

The chain uses TRBV5-1 and TRBJ2-3, with 10 bases lining up with TRBD2. In germline, CDR1 is SGHRS, CDR2 YFSETQ. This CDR3 region has 13 residues. Trimming took 4 bases from V and 7 from J; bases not matched to a gene: 3. The CDR3 DNA sequence: TGCGCCAGCAGCCTAGCGGGGGAATATACGCAGTATTTT. Its translation: CASSLAGEYTQYF. The whole variable domain, filled in from reference TRBV5-1 and TRBJ2-3, reads KAGVTQTPRYLIKTRGQQVTLSCSPISGHRSVSWYQQTPGQGLQFLFEYFSETQRNKGNFPGRFSGRQFSNSRSEMNVSTLELGDSALYLCASSLAGEYTQYFGPGTRLTVL.

This clonotype was counted between two and nine times. The chain has TRBV24-1 and TRBJ2-7; D unclear. V was shortened by 3 bases and J by 8 bases, with 13 bases between the two germline ends. The CDR3 covers 13 residues. Germline CDR1 KGHDR, CDR2 SFDVKD. This CDR3 is CATSDSLGTKQYF. In DNA form, the CDR3 reads TGTGCCACCAGTGATAGTCTAGGTACCAAGCAGTACTTC.

This clonotype was observed a handful of times. The chain joins TRBV19 to TRBJ2-5, with D unresolved. Germline CDR1 LNHDA, CDR2 SQIVND (reference sequence). There are 11 residues in the CDR3. The V gene lost 2 bases and the J gene lost 7 bases, with 5 bases spanning the gap. The CDR3 is CASSIFGTQYF. The CDR3 DNA sequence: TGTGCCAGTAGTATATTCGGGACCCAGTACTTC. Filled out from reference TRBV19 and TRBJ2-5, the complete variable domain reads DGGITQSPKYLFRKEGQNVTLSCEQNLNHDAMYWYRQDPGQGLRLIYYSQIVNDFQKGDIAEGYSVSREKKESFPLTVTSAQKNPTAFYLCASSIFGTQYFGPGTRLLVL.

This clonotype was picked up a small number of times. The rearrangement uses TRBV4-2 and TRBJ1-1, with 7 bases that match TRBD1. There are 15 residues in the CDR3. V dropped 0 bases and J dropped 4; count of bases not matched to a gene: 5. The V gene's germline CDR1 is LGHNA and CDR2 YNFKEQ. The CDR3 protein is CASSQDEGAVTEAFF. CDR3 DNA sequence: TGTGCCAGCAGCCAAGACGAGGGGGCGGTCACTGAAGCTTTCTTT.

This clonotype was recorded a few times. V usage is TRBV12-3 or TRBV12-4 and J usage is TRBJ2-7; a possible D gene is TRBD2 (6 bases). The germline V and J ends were trimmed by 5 bases and 7 bases, with 15 bases remaining between them. The CDR3 contains 13 residues. CDR3 amino acids: CASSTRDSGEQYF. The CDR3 DNA follows: TGTGCCAGCAGTACCCGGGACTCTGGGGAGCAGTACTTC.

This clonotype was picked up a small number of times. The chain uses TRBV11-2 and TRBJ2-7; no definite D call. With 1 base removed from V and 0 bases from J, the gap between germline ends came to 7 bases. Germline CDR1 and CDR2: SGHAT and FQNNGV. The length of the CDR3 is 14 residues. CDR3 loop: CASSLVQRSYEQYF. The CDR3 DNA sequence: TGTGCCAGCAGCTTAGTACAACGCTCCTACGAGCAGTACTTC.

The chain combines TRBV5-1 with TRBJ2-5, with D possibly being TRBD1 or TRBD2 (5 bases each). Germline CDR1 is SGHRS and CDR2 is YFSETQ. V lost 0 bases, J lost 0 bases, and 9 bases lay in between. The CDR3 is 15 amino acids. CDR3 protein: CASSLVGEYQETQYF. CDR3 sequence (DNA): TGCGCCAGCAGCTTGGTGGGGGAGTACCAAGAGACCCAGTACTTC.

Comments on this clonotype: A clone one base away is much larger, so this may be a read error. The rearrangement uses TRBV6-5 and TRBJ2-7; no clear D gene. V lost 2 bases and J lost 2, with 4 bases in between. In germline, CDR1 is MNHEY, CDR2 SVGAGI. The CDR3 is 12 amino acids. CDR3 in DNA: TGTGCCAGCAGTTACGCCCCCTACGAGCAGTACTTC. This codes for CASSYAPYEQYF.

This clonotype has more than one count but fewer than ten. The V call is TRBV6-1, the J call TRBJ2-5; 12 bases agree with TRBD1. This CDR3 has 17 amino acids. CDR1 and CDR2 (germline): MNHNS, SASEGT. The trim removed 7 bases at V and 6 bases at J, leaving 15 bases unmatched. In DNA, the CDR3 is TGTGCCAGCACCGCCCTCCGGGGACAGGGGGCAGGAAAGACCCAGTACTTC. Translation gives CASTALRGQGAGKTQYF.

This chain joins TRBV5-1 and TRBJ1-1; perhaps TRBD1 as D (5 bases). Trimming removed 1 base from V and 4 bases from J, with 14 bases in between. In germline, CDR1 is SGHRS, CDR2 YFSETQ. The CDR3 has 15 residues. The CDR3 region has the DNA TGCGCCAGCAGCTTGCATCGAGGGGCGGGCACTGAAGCTTTCTTT. Its translation: CASSLHRGAGTEAFF.

The chain combines TRBV6-5 with TRBJ2-7; TRBD2 is a possible D gene (7 bases). Germline values: CDR1 MNHEY, CDR2 SVGAGI. The CDR3 has 15 residues. With 2 bases removed from V and 2 bases from J, the gap between germline ends came to 13 bases. Here the CDR3 reads CASSYRGGGTYEQYF. CDR3 DNA sequence: TGTGCCAGCAGTTACCGAGGGGGGGGTACCTACGAGCAGTACTTC.

The chain recombines TRBV7-2 with TRBJ2-2; a possible D gene is TRBD2 (5 bases). V lost 5 bases to trimming and J lost 0 bases, with 10 bases between them. Germline V gene lookup returns CDR1 SGHTA and CDR2 FQGNSA. The CDR3 sequence is 15 residues long. The CDR3 protein is CASSGTSPNTGELFF. The CDR3 region has the DNA TGTGCCAGCAGCGGAACTAGTCCGAACACCGGGGAGCTGTTTTTT.

The table lists this clonotype with a few counts. The chain has TRBV12-3 or TRBV12-4 and TRBJ1-1; D is ambiguous. Between the trimmed V and J ends, which lost 2 bases and 4 bases, there was a span of 8 bases. CDR3 size: 13 residues. The CDR3 protein is CASSLSFSTEAFF. In DNA form, the CDR3 reads TGTGCCAGCAGTTTAAGTTTCAGCACTGAAGCTTTCTTT.

This clonotype was observed many times. The chain has TRBV7-8 and TRBJ2-3; TRBD2 might be the D (5 bases). CDR1 is SGHVS, CDR2 FQNEAQ, per germline. V dropped 2 bases and J dropped 8 bases, with 8 bases sitting between them. This CDR3 is built from 12 residues. CDR3 sequence (DNA): TGTGCCAGCAGCTTATCGGACTCTACGCAGTATTTT. Protein: CASSLSDSTQYF.

The CDR3 here is CATRLAVSTDTQYF. The CDR3 DNA sequence: TGCGCCACCAGACTAGCGGTTAGCACAGATACGCAGTATTTT. The genes are TRBV5-1 and TRBJ2-3, with TRBD2 matching over 9 bases. The CDR3 covers 14 residues. Germline V gene sequence: CDR1 SGHRS, CDR2 YFSETQ. Trimming cost V 9 bases and J 0 bases; bases outside gene matches: 5.

The CDR3 DNA reads TGTGCCAGCAGCCCCGAGCATCGGTACTACGAGCAGTACTTC. This gives the protein CASSPEHRYYEQYF. V is TRBV7-9 and J is TRBJ2-7; D is uncertain. The CDR3 runs 14 residues. Trimming removed 5 bases from V and 3 bases from J, with 14 bases in between. Looked up from germline, CDR1 is SEHNR and CDR2 is FQNEAQ (reference sequence). Full variable domain (missing parts from reference TRBV7-9 and TRBJ2-7): DTGVSQNPRHKITKRGQNVTFRCDPISEHNRLYWYRQTLGQGPEFLTYFQNEAQLEKSRLLSDRFSAERPKGSFSTLEIQRTEQGDSAMYLCASSPEHRYYEQYFGPGTRLTVT.

The chain is built from TRBV4-2 and TRBJ2-7; D may correspond to TRBD1 or TRBD2 (6 bases each). V was cut by 2 bases and J by 4 bases, with 12 bases left in between. This CDR3 has 14 residues. Germline V CDR1 and CDR2: LGHNA, YNFKEQ. CDR3 amino acids: CASSQSGARYEQYF. The CDR3 DNA reads TGTGCCAGCAGCCAATCGGGGGCGAGGTACGAGCAGTACTTC.

The genes are TRBV7-6 and TRBJ2-3; perhaps D is TRBD1 or TRBD2 (5 bases each). This CDR3 contains 15 residues. Germline V gene sequence: CDR1 SGHVS, CDR2 FNYEAQ. Trimming took off 0 bases at V and 7 bases at J, with 14 bases between the two ends. The DNA for the CDR3 is TGTGCCAGCAGCTTAGCCTGGGGACCCGGGAATACGCAGTATTTT. Its protein product is CASSLAWGPGNTQYF.

The V and J genes are TRBV3-1 and TRBJ1-1; D is undetermined. In germline, CDR1 is LGHDT, CDR2 YNNKEL (reference sequence). V was cut by 5 bases and J by 1 base, with 14 bases left in between. The CDR3 covers 15 residues. The CDR3 sequence is CASSFSQLGNTEAFF. CDR3 bases: TGTGCCAGCAGCTTCTCCCAACTGGGGAACACTGAAGCTTTCTTT.

V is TRBV9 and J is TRBJ2-7; no clear D gene. The CDR3 contains 16 residues. Trimming stripped 4 bases from V and 0 bases from J, with 17 bases between. CDR1 is SGDLS and CDR2 is YYNGEE in the germline V gene. For the CDR3, the DNA is TGTGCCAGCAGCCCAGCGTGGATATCGAGCTCCTACGAGCAGTACTTC. It specifies CASSPAWISSSYEQYF.

J is TRBJ1-1 and V is TRBV7-9; TRBD1 aligns across 8 bases. The V gene end was trimmed by 4 bases and the J gene end by 5 bases; junction bases not matched to a gene: 12. Germline V CDR1 and CDR2: SEHNR, FQNEAQ (reference sequence). This CDR3 is 16 amino acids long. The CDR3 loop is CASSWGPDRGGTEAFF. CDR3 DNA sequence: TGTGCCAGCAGCTGGGGCCCCGACAGGGGAGGGACTGAAGCTTTCTTT.

This clonotype was seen more than once but under ten times. The chain carries TRBV20-1 and TRBJ1-6, with a weak D call TRBD1 (5 bases). Germline loops: CDR1 DFQATT, CDR2 SNEGSKA (reference sequence). This CDR3 has 11 residues. Trimming took 3 bases from V and 10 from J, leaving 7 bases between them. The CDR3 sequence is CSASRGSPLHF. The CDR3 DNA reads TGCAGTGCTAGCCGGGGGTCACCCCTCCACTTT.

This clonotype was seen a handful of times. The rearrangement uses TRBV6-6 and TRBJ2-1; the D gene is possibly TRBD2 (5 bases). The CDR3 has 13 amino acids. CDR1 is MNHNY and CDR2 is SVGAGI in the germline V gene (reference sequence). Trimming pared 0 bases from V and 10 bases from J, leaving 10 bases between. The DNA of the CDR3 is TGTGCCAGCAGTTACTCGACGGCTAGCGAGCAGTTCTTC. As protein: CASSYSTASEQFF.

As DNA, the CDR3 is TGTGCCAGCAGCCCAAGGGGACAGGGGAGCGAGCAGTACTTC. Amino acids: CASSPRGQGSEQYF. The genes are TRBV3-1 and TRBJ2-7, with 10 bases identical to TRBD1. Germline CDR1 reads LGHDT; CDR2 reads YNNKEL (reference sequence). J lost 6 bases, V lost 4 bases, and 6 bases had no gene match. CDR3 length: 14 residues.

The CDR3 DNA reads TGTGCCAGCGGGACAACTCGAGATACGCAGTATTTT. Its translation is CASGTTRDTQYF. The chain recombines TRBV12-3 or TRBV12-4 with TRBJ2-3; tentatively, D is TRBD1 (6 bases). Deletions cut 8 bases from V and 5 bases from J, with 11 bases between. CDR3 length: 12 amino acids.

This rearrangement joins TRBV7-2 to TRBJ2-7, with TRBD1 matching over 7 bases. Unmatched junction bases numbered 7, after V lost 3 bases and J lost 2 bases. The CDR3 has 15 residues. From germline, CDR1 is SGHTA and CDR2 FQGNSA. The CDR3 nucleotides read TGTGCCAGCAGCTTTGACAGGGACCGGACCTACGAGCAGTACTTC. This codes for CASSFDRDRTYEQYF.

This clonotype was detected many times. The chain recombines TRBV12-3 or TRBV12-4 with TRBJ2-7, with 14 bases matching TRBD2. The ends lost 6 bases at V and 2 bases at J; junction bases unmatched: 6. This CDR3 is built from 16 residues. The chain's CDR3 is CASSEWGLAGAYEQYF. The CDR3 DNA is TGTGCCAGCAGCGAATGGGGACTAGCGGGAGCCTACGAGCAGTACTTC.

This clonotype was detected a few times. V usage is TRBV7-8 and J usage is TRBJ1-5; no reliable D call. This CDR3 is 14 amino acids long. The ends were cut back, 5 bases at V and 3 bases at J, with 11 bases in the middle. Germline V gives CDR1 SGHVS, CDR2 FQNEAQ. Written as DNA, the CDR3 is TGTGCCAGCAGCCCCAACGGGGTCAATCAGCCCCAGCATTTT. It specifies CASSPNGVNQPQHF.

The V and J genes are TRBV15 and TRBJ2-7; D remains unclear. The germline CDR1 and CDR2 sequences are LNHNV and YYDKDF (reference sequence). V was pared by 1 base and J by 6 bases, with 4 bases between. The CDR3 extends over 11 amino acids. CDR3 sequence reads: CATSRGGEQYF. The CDR3 coding sequence is TGTGCCACCAGCAGAGGTGGCGAGCAGTACTTC.

Only a few counts were recorded for this clonotype. The CDR3 sequence: CASSQDQGQLGFDQGSYNEQFF. CDR3 coding DNA: TGTGCCAGCAGCCAAGATCAGGGGCAACTGGGCTTCGACCAGGGGTCCTACAATGAGCAGTTCTTC. The chain uses TRBV4-2 and TRBJ2-1; TRBD1 is a possible D gene (6 bases). This CDR3 has 22 residues. The V end lost 0 bases, the J end lost 1 base, and 28 bases lay between the germline ends. CDR1 is LGHNA, CDR2 YNFKEQ, per germline.